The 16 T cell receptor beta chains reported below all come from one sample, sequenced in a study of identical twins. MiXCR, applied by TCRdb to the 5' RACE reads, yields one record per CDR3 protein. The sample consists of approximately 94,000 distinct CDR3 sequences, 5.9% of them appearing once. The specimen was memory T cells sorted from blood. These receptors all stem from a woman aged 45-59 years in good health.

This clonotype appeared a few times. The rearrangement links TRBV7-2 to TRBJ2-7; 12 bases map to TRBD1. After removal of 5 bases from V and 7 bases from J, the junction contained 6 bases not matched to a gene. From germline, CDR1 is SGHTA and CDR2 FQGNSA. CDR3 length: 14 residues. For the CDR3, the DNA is TGTGCCAGCAGCCGGGACAGGGGGCTGGGGGAGCAGTACTTC. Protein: CASSRDRGLGEQYF.

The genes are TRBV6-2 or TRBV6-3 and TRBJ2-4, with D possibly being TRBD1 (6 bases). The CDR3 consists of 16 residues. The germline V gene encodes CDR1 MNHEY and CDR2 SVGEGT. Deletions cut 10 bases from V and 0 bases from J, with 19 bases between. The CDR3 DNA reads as TGTGCCACCAAAGGGGACAACTTCGGAGCCAAAAACATTCAGTACTTC. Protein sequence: CATKGDNFGAKNIQYF.

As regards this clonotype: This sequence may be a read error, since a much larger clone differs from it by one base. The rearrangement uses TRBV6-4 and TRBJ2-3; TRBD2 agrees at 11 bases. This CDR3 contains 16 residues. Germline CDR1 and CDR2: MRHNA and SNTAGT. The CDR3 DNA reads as TGTGCCAGAAGTGCCCAACTAGCGGGAGGCACAGATACGCAGTATTTT. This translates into CARSAQLAGGTDTQYF.

CDR3 residues: CASSSGGPSGVEQFF. For the CDR3, the DNA is TGTGCCAGCAGCTCCGGAGGCCCCTCCGGGGTTGAGCAGTTCTTC. The chain combines TRBV7-2 with TRBJ2-1; D may be TRBD2 (5 bases). Trimming removed 4 bases from V and 9 bases from J, with 19 bases in between. This CDR3 spans 15 amino acids. Germline V gives CDR1 SGHTA, CDR2 FQGNSA.

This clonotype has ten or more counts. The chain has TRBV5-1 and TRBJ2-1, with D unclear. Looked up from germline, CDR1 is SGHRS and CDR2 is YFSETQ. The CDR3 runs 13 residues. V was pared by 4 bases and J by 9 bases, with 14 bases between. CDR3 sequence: CASSLSPVAEQFF. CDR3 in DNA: TGCGCCAGCAGCCTTTCACCCGTCGCTGAGCAGTTCTTC.

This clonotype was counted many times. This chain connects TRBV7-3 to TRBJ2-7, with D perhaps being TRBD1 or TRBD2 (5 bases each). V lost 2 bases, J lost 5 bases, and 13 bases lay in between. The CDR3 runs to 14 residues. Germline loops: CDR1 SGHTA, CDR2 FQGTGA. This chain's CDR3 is CASSLGGAIDEQYF. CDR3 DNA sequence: TGTGCCAGCAGCTTAGGGGGTGCTATCGACGAGCAGTACTTC.

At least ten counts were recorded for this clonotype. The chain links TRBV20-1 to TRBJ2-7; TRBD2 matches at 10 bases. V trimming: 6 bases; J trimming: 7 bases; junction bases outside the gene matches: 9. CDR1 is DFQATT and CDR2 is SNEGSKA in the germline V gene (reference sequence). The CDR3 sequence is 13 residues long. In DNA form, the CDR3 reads TGCAGTGCCTCAGCGGGAGGGGGCGGGGAGCAGTACTTC. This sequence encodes CSASAGGGGEQYF.

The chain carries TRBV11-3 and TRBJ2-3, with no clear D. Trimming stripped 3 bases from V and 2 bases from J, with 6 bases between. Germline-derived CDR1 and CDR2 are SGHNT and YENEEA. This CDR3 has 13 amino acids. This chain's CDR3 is CASSFGVTDTQYF. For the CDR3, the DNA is TGTGCCAGCAGCTTCGGAGTCACAGATACGCAGTATTTT.

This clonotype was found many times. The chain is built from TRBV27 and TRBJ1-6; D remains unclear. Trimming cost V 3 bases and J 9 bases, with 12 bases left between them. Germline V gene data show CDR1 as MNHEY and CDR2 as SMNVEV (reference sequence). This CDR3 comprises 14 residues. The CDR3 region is CASSFREGSSPLHF. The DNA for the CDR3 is TGTGCCAGCAGTTTTCGAGAAGGTAGTTCACCCCTCCACTTT.

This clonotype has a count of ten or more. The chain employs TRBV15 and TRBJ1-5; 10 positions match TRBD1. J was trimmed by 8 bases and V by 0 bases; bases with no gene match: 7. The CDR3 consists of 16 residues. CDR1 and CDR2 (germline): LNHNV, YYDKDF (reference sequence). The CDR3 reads CATSRDGGDRGKPQHF. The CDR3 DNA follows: TGTGCCACCAGCAGAGATGGAGGGGACAGGGGAAAGCCCCAGCATTTT.

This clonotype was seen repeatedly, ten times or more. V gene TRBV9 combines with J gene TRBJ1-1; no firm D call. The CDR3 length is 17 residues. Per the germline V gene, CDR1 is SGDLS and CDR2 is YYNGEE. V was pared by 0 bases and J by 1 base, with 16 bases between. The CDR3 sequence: CASSVAQWAGPNTEAFF. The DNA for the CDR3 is TGTGCCAGCAGCGTAGCTCAGTGGGCAGGTCCGAACACTGAAGCTTTCTTT.

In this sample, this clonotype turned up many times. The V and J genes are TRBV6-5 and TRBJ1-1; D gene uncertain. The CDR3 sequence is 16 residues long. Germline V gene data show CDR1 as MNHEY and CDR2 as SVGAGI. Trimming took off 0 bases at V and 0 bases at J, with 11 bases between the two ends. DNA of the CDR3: TGTGCCAGCAGTTACTCGAGGCAACCCATGAACACTGAAGCTTTCTTT. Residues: CASSYSRQPMNTEAFF.

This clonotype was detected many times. The CDR3 is CASSQSGSGETQYF. DNA for the CDR3: TGTGCCAGCAGCCAGAGCGGGAGCGGAGAGACCCAGTACTTC. V gene TRBV12-3 or TRBV12-4 combines with J gene TRBJ2-5, with 8 bases matching TRBD2. Trimming removed 6 bases from V and 4 bases from J; junction bases left unmatched: 7. CDR3 length: 14 amino acids.

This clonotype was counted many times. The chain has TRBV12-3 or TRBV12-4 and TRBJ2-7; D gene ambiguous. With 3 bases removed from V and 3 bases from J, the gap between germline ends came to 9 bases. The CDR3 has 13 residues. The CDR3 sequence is CASSFPGSYEQYF. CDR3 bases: TGTGCCAGCAGTTTCCCCGGCAGCTACGAGCAGTACTTC.

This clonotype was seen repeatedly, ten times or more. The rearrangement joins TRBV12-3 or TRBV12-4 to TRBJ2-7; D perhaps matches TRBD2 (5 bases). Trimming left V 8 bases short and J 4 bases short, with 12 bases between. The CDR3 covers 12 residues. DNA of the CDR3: TGTGCCAGCTCGGACTGGACTTACGAGCAGTACGTC. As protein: CASSDWTYEQYV.

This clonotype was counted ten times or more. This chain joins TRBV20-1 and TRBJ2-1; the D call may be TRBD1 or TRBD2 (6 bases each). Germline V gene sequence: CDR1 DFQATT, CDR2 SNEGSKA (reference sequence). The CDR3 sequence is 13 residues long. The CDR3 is CTCRGKGDLEQFF. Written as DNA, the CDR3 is TGCACCTGCCGGGGGAAGGGGGACTTAGAGCAGTTCTTC.